What follows are 21 T cell receptor beta chains derived from one specimen sequenced in a study of Ad26.COV2.S vaccination and SARS-CoV-2 variants. The data were produced by immunoSEQ multiplex PCR, yet TCRdb's version contains in-frame clones alone and is incomplete. The table includes hundreds of thousands of clones, more than 80% detected once. Treatment specified: roughly 20 received Ad26.COV2.S at low or high dose, single or two shots; several received placebo; per-sample allocation not given. Sampling was performed 63 days after the first vaccine or placebo injection. This specimen consisted of peripheral blood, obtained in a trial of Ad26.COV2.S vaccine versus placebo. Receptors were obtained from a person aged 18-65 years who received the Ad26.COV2.S COVID-19 vaccine or a placebo.

The chain uses TRBV14 and TRBJ2-2; the D is unclear. In germline, CDR1 is SGHDN, CDR2 FVKESK. The CDR3 spans 17 residues. Trimming removed 1 base from V and 4 bases from J, with 16 bases in between. The CDR3 here is CASSQVLTATLTGELFF. In DNA form, the CDR3 reads TGTGCCAGCAGCCAAGTTTTAACGGCCACCCTCACCGGGGAGCTGTTTTTT.

The rearrangement joins TRBV5-1 to TRBJ1-2, with D possibly TRBD1 on 6 matching bases. There are 14 residues in the CDR3. The V gene lost 7 bases and the J gene lost 2 bases, with 15 bases spanning the gap. Germline V gene sequence: CDR1 SGHRS, CDR2 YFSETQ. CDR3 in amino acids: CASGATGINYGYTF. As DNA, the CDR3 is TGCGCCAGCGGGGCCACAGGGATCAACTATGGCTACACCTTC.

V usage is TRBV3-1 (or the pseudogene TRBV3-2) and J usage is TRBJ2-7, with D unclear. Germline CDR1 LGHDT, CDR2 YNNKEL (reference sequence). The V end was cut by 1 base, the J end by 3 bases, with 7 bases between. The CDR3 totals 13 residues. CDR3 nucleotide sequence: TGTGCCAGCAGCCAAGGTCTGGGCTACGAGCAGTACTTC. Translating it yields CASSQGLGYEQYF.

This clone is a singleton in its sample. The chain recombines TRBV9 with TRBJ1-1; D ambiguous. Germline V gene lookup returns CDR1 SGDLS and CDR2 YYNGEE. The CDR3 totals 15 residues. V lost 4 bases and J 1 base, leaving 14 bases between the germline ends. The CDR3 spells CASSREGVGNTEAFF. The CDR3 DNA follows: TGTGCCAGCAGCCGGGAAGGAGTAGGGAACACTGAAGCTTTCTTT.

This chain links TRBV18 with TRBJ1-1, with D perhaps matching TRBD1 (6 bases). CDR1 is KGHSH, CDR2 LQKENI, per germline. The CDR3 covers 14 residues. Trimming removed 2 bases at V and 9 bases at J, with 16 bases between. In nucleotides, the CDR3 is TGTGCCAGCTCACCAGGGACAACCGAGCTTCAAGCTTTCTTT. Protein: CASSPGTTELQAFF.

The chain couples TRBV18 to TRBJ1-1; possible D gene TRBD1, 5 bases. CDR1 KGHSH and CDR2 LQKENI come from the germline V gene. The CDR3 covers 15 residues. V lost 3 bases, J lost 2 bases, and 13 bases lay in between. The CDR3 coding sequence is TGTGCCAGCTCACCCCGTGGGGGGGACAACACTGAAGCTTTCTTT. Amino acids: CASSPRGGDNTEAFF.

This sequence joins TRBV20-1 and TRBJ1-1, with D uncertain. The V end lost 3 bases, the J end lost 10 bases, and 15 bases lay between the germline ends. CDR3 size: 12 residues. Germline CDR1 is DFQATT and CDR2 is SNEGSKA (reference sequence). The CDR3 DNA reads as TGCAGTGCTAGTAGCAAGCTACGGGGAGCTTTCTTT. Translated: CSASSKLRGAFF.

This chain uses TRBV19 with TRBJ2-7; a possible D gene is TRBD2 (6 bases). The CDR3 spans 15 residues. Trimming took 1 base from V and 4 from J, leaving 14 bases between them. Germline V gene sequence: CDR1 LNHDA, CDR2 SQIVND (reference sequence). The CDR3 bases are TGTGCCAGTAGTATAGTTCCGGGGGAAGGGTACGAGCAGTACTTC. It translates to CASSIVPGEGYEQYF.

The chain joins TRBV3-1 (or the pseudogene TRBV3-2) to TRBJ2-7, with 7 bases identical to TRBD2. CDR3 size: 12 residues. The germline CDR1 and CDR2 sequences are LGHDT and YNNKEL (reference sequence). After removal of 3 bases from V and 5 bases from J, the junction contained 1 base not matched to a gene. CDR3 residues: CASSHREDEQYF. The CDR3 bases are TGTGCCAGCAGCCATCGGGAGGACGAGCAGTACTTC.

The chain employs TRBV11-2 and TRBJ2-3; 12 nucleotides line up with TRBD2. Germline V CDR1 and CDR2: SGHAT, FQNNGV. The CDR3 length is 19 residues. V was pared by 1 base and J by 3 bases, with 11 bases of the junction left unmatched. The CDR3 loop reads CASSLGFLAGGPSTDTQYF. The CDR3 nucleotides are TGTGCCAGCAGCTTAGGCTTCCTAGCGGGAGGGCCGTCAACAGATACGCAGTATTTT.

The rearrangement links TRBV5-5 to TRBJ1-2; D possibly corresponds to TRBD1 (5 bases). This CDR3 region has 16 residues. The V end was cut by 4 bases, the J end by 0 bases, with 16 bases between. Germline V CDR1 and CDR2: SGHKS, YYEKEE (reference sequence). This CDR3 is CASSPLRRQSNYGYTF. The CDR3 DNA sequence: TGTGCCAGCAGCCCCCTCCGAAGACAGTCTAACTATGGCTACACCTTC.

The chain combines TRBV27 with TRBJ2-5; D may be TRBD1 or TRBD2 (5 bases each). The CDR3 has 15 amino acids. The germline V gene has CDR1 MNHEY and CDR2 SMNVEV (reference sequence). Trimming took 0 bases from V and 4 from J, leaving 12 bases between them. CDR3 amino acids: CASSLSGGGLETQYF. In nucleotides, the CDR3 is TGTGCCAGCAGTTTATCTGGTGGGGGATTAGAGACCCAGTACTTC.

The chain combines TRBV30 with TRBJ2-1; TRBD2 matches at 9 bases. The CDR3 has 15 residues. J gave up 6 bases and V 3 bases, and 9 bases lay outside the gene matches. The germline V gene has CDR1 GTSNPN and CDR2 SVGIG (reference sequence). The CDR3 nucleotides are TGTGCCTGGAGCTGGAGGCGGGGGGGCCTCAATGAGCAGTTCTTC. Amino acid sequence: CAWSWRRGGLNEQFF.

J is TRBJ1-5 and V is TRBV6-5; D gene ambiguous. Trimming stripped 7 bases from V and 0 bases from J, with 10 bases between. Germline V gives CDR1 MNHEY, CDR2 SVGAGI. This CDR3 comprises 14 residues. The CDR3 DNA reads TGTGCCAGCACCGCCTTATATAGCAATCAGCCCCAGCATTTT. The encoded protein is CASTALYSNQPQHF.

The V call is TRBV10-3, the J call TRBJ2-7, with D tentatively TRBD1 (5 bases). Germline values: CDR1 ENHRY, CDR2 SYGVKD. The germline V and J ends were trimmed by 0 bases and 6 bases, with 12 bases remaining between them. CDR3 size: 14 residues. The CDR3 nucleotides are TGTGCCATCAGTGAGTCTGGGGCAGTGAGCGAGCAGTACTTC. Translation gives CAISESGAVSEQYF.

V and J are TRBV10-3 and TRBJ2-2, with D perhaps matching TRBD2 (6 bases). In germline, CDR1 is ENHRY, CDR2 SYGVKD. This CDR3 has 13 residues. The ends were cut back, 2 bases at V and 5 bases at J, with 6 bases in the middle. CDR3 protein: CAISERGTGELFF. CDR3 sequence (DNA): TGTGCCATCAGTGAGCGGGGGACCGGGGAGCTGTTTTTT.

This clone has only a few counts. The rearrangement uses TRBV6-5 and TRBJ1-6; D not certain. The length of the CDR3 is 12 residues. The germline V and J ends were trimmed by 5 bases and 13 bases, with 12 bases remaining between them. Germline loops: CDR1 MNHEY, CDR2 SVGAGI. The CDR3 sequence is CASSPRATPLHF. The CDR3 region has the DNA TGTGCCAGCAGTCCCCGGGCAACGCCCCTCCACTTT.

The V call is TRBV19, the J call TRBJ1-5, with 7 bases identical to TRBD1. Germline CDR1 reads LNHDA; CDR2 reads SQIVND (reference sequence). V lost 10 bases and J lost 4; bases outside the gene matches: 10. This CDR3 is 14 amino acids long. The CDR3 loop reads CATQWTGRNQPQHF. For the CDR3, the DNA is TGTGCCACGCAATGGACAGGAAGGAATCAGCCCCAGCATTTT.

This chain links TRBV10-3 with TRBJ2-7; D might be TRBD2 (6 bases). V lost 3 bases, J lost 6 bases, and 12 bases lay in between. Germline V CDR1 and CDR2: ENHRY, SYGVKD. The CDR3 totals 13 residues. CDR3 bases: TGTGCCATCAGTGACGCGGGATTATTCGAGCAGTACTTC. It codes for CAISDAGLFEQYF.

This sequence joins TRBV28 and TRBJ1-1, with 8 bases matching TRBD1. This CDR3 has 14 amino acids. The ends lost 2 bases at V and 1 base at J; junction bases unmatched: 0. Germline V gives CDR1 MDHEN, CDR2 SYDVKM. This CDR3 is CASSLGQGNTEAFF. CDR3 coding DNA: TGTGCCAGCAGTTTAGGACAGGGGAACACTGAAGCTTTCTTT.

The V gene is TRBV5-3, the J gene TRBJ2-7; D is unclear. TRBV5-3 is labeled an ORF, and its function is uncertain. Trimming pared 4 bases from V and 5 bases from J, leaving 7 bases between. This CDR3 comprises 11 residues. Here the CDR3 DNA reads TGTGCCAGAAGCACCCTACACGAGCAGTACTTC. Protein product: CARSTLHEQYF.